These 9 T cell receptor beta chains originate from one sample sequenced in a study of lymphopenia after photon versus proton radiotherapy. Method: immunoSEQ multiplex PCR; TCRdb's copy keeps in-frame clones and lacks some. The data show about 160,000 clones, around 85% seen once. The sample in question was peripheral blood, obtained from a patient treated with photon-based radiotherapy. Receptors originate from a man aged 50-60 years with gastric cancer.

The chain employs TRBV19 and TRBJ2-7; D gene unclear. Deletions cut 0 bases from V and 2 bases from J, with 11 bases between. Germline V gene lookup returns CDR1 LNHDA and CDR2 SQIVND (reference sequence). This CDR3 spans 15 amino acids. For the CDR3, the DNA is TGTGCCAGTAGTATAGATCTGGCAAAAACCTACGAGCAGTACTTC. Encoded protein: CASSIDLAKTYEQYF.

The chain joins TRBV5-6 to TRBJ2-3, with D possibly TRBD2 on 5 matching bases. CDR1 and CDR2 from the germline V gene are SGHDT and YYEEEE. The CDR3 loop spans 16 amino acids. The germline V and J ends were trimmed by 0 bases and 1 base, with 12 bases remaining between them. The CDR3 loop reads CASSLGAAGGTDTQYF. The CDR3 coding sequence is TGTGCCAGCAGCTTGGGAGCGGCCGGGGGCACAGATACGCAGTATTTT.

J is TRBJ1-2 and V is TRBV6-5; 7 bases match TRBD1. The junction had 12 bases not matched to a gene; V was cut back by 6 bases and J by 8 bases. Germline V CDR1 and CDR2: MNHEY, SVGAGI. This CDR3 spans 14 amino acids. The CDR3, as DNA: TGTGCCAGCAGAGCCCACAGGGGAGTGGGGGGCTACACCTTC. It specifies CASRAHRGVGGYTF.

This clone was counted a single time. This sequence joins TRBV28 and TRBJ2-7; 7 nucleotides line up with TRBD1. The CDR3 covers 12 residues. Per the germline V gene, CDR1 is MDHEN and CDR2 is SYDVKM. The junction had 6 bases not matched to a gene; V was cut back by 1 base and J by 12 bases. This CDR3 is CASSLSRQGGYF. CDR3 coding DNA: TGTGCCAGCAGTTTATCCCGACAGGGTGGGTACTTC.

The gene calls are TRBV18 and TRBJ1-4; TRBD1 matches at 8 bases. CDR1 KGHSH and CDR2 LQKENI come from the germline V gene. V shed 3 bases, J shed 6 bases, and the junction held 3 bases outside the gene matches. The CDR3 contains 14 residues. The CDR3 is CASSPDRVDEKLFF. In nucleotides, the CDR3 is TGTGCCAGCTCACCGGACAGGGTGGATGAAAAACTGTTTTTT.

CDR3 sequence (DNA): TGTGCCAGCAGTAGTATGCAGGGGGCATGGTACGAGCAGTACTTC. Protein product: CASSSMQGAWYEQYF. The chain uses TRBV7-9 and TRBJ2-7; 8 bases align to TRBD1. Germline CDR1 SEHNR, CDR2 FQNEAQ (reference sequence). The V and J ends lost 6 bases and 4 bases, in that order; junction bases with no gene match: 11. The CDR3 covers 15 residues.

The chain employs TRBV5-8 and TRBJ1-2; D may be TRBD1 (5 bases). The length of the CDR3 is 17 residues. Germline V gene sequence: CDR1 SGHTS, CDR2 YDEGEE. The V gene lost 4 bases and the J gene lost 4 bases, with 23 bases spanning the gap. For the CDR3, the DNA is TGTGCCAGCAGCCTGGAGGAGGGGTTCGACCTTATCTATGGCTACACCTTC. Translation gives CASSLEEGFDLIYGYTF. The full variable domain, completed using reference TRBV5-8 and TRBJ1-2, is EAGVTQSPTHLIKTRGQQATLRCSPISGHTSVYWYQQALGLGLQFLLWYDEGEERNRGNFPPRFSGRQFPNYSSELNVNALELEDSALYLCASSLEEGFDLIYGYTFGSGTRLTVV.

V is TRBV14 and J is TRBJ2-3; TRBD1 or TRBD2 may be the D gene (6 bases each). Germline V lookup: CDR1 SGHDN, CDR2 FVKESK. V was pared by 4 bases and J by 8 bases, with 10 bases between. The CDR3 contains 12 residues. This CDR3 is CASSLGGGTQYF. As DNA, the CDR3 is TGTGCCAGCAGCCTAGGGGGAGGTACGCAGTATTTT.

The J gene is TRBJ1-2, the V gene TRBV6-5; TRBD1 might be the D (5 bases). From germline, CDR1 is MNHEY and CDR2 SVGAGI. Trimming cost V 5 bases and J 3 bases, with 16 bases left between them. CDR3 length: 15 residues. This CDR3 is CASSPLGGADYGYTF. The CDR3, as DNA: TGTGCCAGCAGTCCCCTTGGAGGGGCAGACTATGGCTACACCTTC.